These 18 T cell receptor beta chains came from one sample sequenced in a study of beta chain features in type 1 diabetes. Reverse transcription of all isolated RNA meant that expressed TCRB transcripts were sequenced. The repertoire was sequenced with immunoSEQ multiplex PCR; TCRdb's copy has only in-frame clones and lacks some. This sample has roughly 450,000 clones; approximately 15% occur once, and the top ten carry around 0.035%. Material for sequencing was naive CD4+ T cells from blood. The receptors here all came from a young man in good health.

This clone was observed a few times. The genes are TRBV6-6 and TRBJ1-2, with D unclear. The CDR3 is made up of 15 amino acids. CDR1 and CDR2 (germline): MNHNY, SVGAGI (reference sequence). Trimming took 6 bases from V and 2 from J, leaving 16 bases between them. CDR3 DNA: TGTGCCAGCAGATGGTCCCCCGCGCCAAACTATGGCTACACCTTC. The encoded protein is CASRWSPAPNYGYTF.

V gene TRBV30 combines with J gene TRBJ2-1; D gene uncertain. The V gene lost 5 bases and the J gene lost 2 bases, with 13 bases spanning the gap. The CDR3 sequence is 14 residues long. The germline V gene has CDR1 GTSNPN and CDR2 SVGIG (reference sequence). CDR3 bases: TGTGCCTGGTGCGTTGGCCATGCCTACAATGAGCAGTTCTTC. Translation gives CAWCVGHAYNEQFF.

The rearrangement joins TRBV9 to TRBJ2-1; D might be TRBD1 (5 bases). This CDR3 comprises 14 residues. The V gene's germline CDR1 is SGDLS and CDR2 YYNGEE. V gave up 3 bases and J gave up 8 bases, with 15 bases separating them. The CDR3 region is CASSEGHSYHEQFF. DNA of the CDR3: TGTGCCAGCAGCGAGGGGCATAGTTACCATGAGCAGTTCTTC.

This clone was observed a few times. The chain is built from TRBV20-1 and TRBJ1-1; D remains unclear. Germline V gene data show CDR1 as DFQATT and CDR2 as SNEGSKA (reference sequence). V lost 3 bases, J lost 3 bases, and 5 bases lay in between. The CDR3 contains 11 residues. The CDR3 spells CSASAYTEAFF. The CDR3 DNA follows: TGCAGTGCTAGCGCTTACACTGAAGCTTTCTTT.

The table lists this clone with a few counts. The chain uses TRBV4-1 and TRBJ2-6; D call uncertain. CDR1 is MGHRA, CDR2 YSYEKL, per germline. V was shortened by 4 bases and J by 8 bases, with 12 bases between the two germline ends. The CDR3 is 14 residues long. CDR3 loop: CASSPQRMTNVLTF. The CDR3 DNA sequence: TGCGCCAGCAGCCCCCAGCGTATGACCAACGTCCTGACTTTC.

The chain couples TRBV9 to TRBJ1-5, with unresolved D. Germline CDR1 is SGDLS and CDR2 is YYNGEE. The CDR3 has 14 residues. Trimming removed 5 bases from V and 0 bases from J, with 9 bases in between. CDR3 coding DNA: TGTGCCAGCAGAAGACGGAATAGCAATCAGCCCCAGCATTTT. The encoded protein is CASRRRNSNQPQHF. The full variable domain, rest sourced from reference TRBV9 and TRBJ1-5, is DSGVTQTPKHLITATGQRVTLRCSPRSGDLSVYWYQQSLDQGLQFLIQYYNGEERAKGNILERFSAQQFPDLHSELNLSSLELGDSALYFCASRRRNSNQPQHFGDGTRLSIL.

This chain uses TRBV14 with TRBJ2-7; 10 nucleotides align to TRBD2. Germline CDR1 reads SGHDN; CDR2 reads FVKESK. The length of the CDR3 is 14 residues. With V trimmed by 4 bases and J by 1 base, 1 base remained unmatched. The CDR3 DNA sequence: TGTGCCAGCAGCCGGACTAGCGGATCCTACGAGCAGTACGTC. Its protein is CASSRTSGSYEQYV.

The rearrangement joins TRBV19 to TRBJ2-3, with TRBD1 matching over 9 bases. The CDR3 runs 14 residues. J lost 4 bases, V lost 6 bases, and 5 bases had no gene match. Germline V gene sequence: CDR1 LNHDA, CDR2 SQIVND (reference sequence). For the CDR3, the DNA is TGTGCCAGTAGCCGGGACAGGGCCGCAGATACGCAGTATTTT. This codes for CASSRDRAADTQYF.

This clone has a handful of counts. The chain couples TRBV7-2 to TRBJ2-7; the D gene is possibly TRBD1 (5 bases). The CDR3 covers 15 residues. V lost 3 bases to trimming and J lost 2 bases, with 14 bases between them. Germline V gene lookup returns CDR1 SGHTA and CDR2 FQGNSA. The CDR3 here is CASSFSRVTTYEQYF. CDR3 in DNA: TGTGCCAGCAGCTTCTCCAGGGTTACGACCTACGAGCAGTACTTC.

The chain couples TRBV29-1 to TRBJ2-1; 12 nucleotides match TRBD2. Germline V lookup: CDR1 SQVTM, CDR2 ANQGSEA. V lost 7 bases, J lost 8 bases, and 12 bases stayed unmatched. There are 15 residues in the CDR3. Written as DNA, the CDR3 is TGCAGCGCCAGGATGACTAGCGGGAGTTTGGATGAGCAGTTCTTC. It yields the protein CSARMTSGSLDEQFF.

The rearrangement uses TRBV20-1 and TRBJ2-1; D gene unclear. V was shortened by 0 bases and J by 7 bases, with 4 bases between the two germline ends. CDR1 and CDR2 (germline): DFQATT, SNEGSKA (reference sequence). The CDR3 totals 11 residues. CDR3: CSARDENEQFF. In DNA, the CDR3 is TGCAGTGCTAGAGATGAAAATGAGCAGTTCTTC.

The chain has TRBV6-5 and TRBJ2-3, with TRBD1 as a possible D gene (6 bases). Trimming took off 2 bases at V and 1 base at J, with 13 bases between the two ends. This CDR3 comprises 16 residues. Looked up from germline, CDR1 is MNHEY and CDR2 is SVGAGI. CDR3 in DNA: TGTGCCAGCAGTTACGGGGGACACCTAGGCACAGATACGCAGTATTTT. It specifies CASSYGGHLGTDTQYF.

The chain combines TRBV30 with TRBJ2-1; D not certain. Germline V lookup: CDR1 GTSNPN, CDR2 SVGIG (reference sequence). The CDR3 is 13 residues long. V lost 4 bases to trimming and J lost 0 bases, with 7 bases between them. The chain's CDR3 is CAWTPSSYNEQFF. In nucleotides, the CDR3 is TGTGCCTGGACCCCTAGCTCCTACAATGAGCAGTTCTTC.

V is TRBV19 and J is TRBJ2-7; tentative D call: TRBD2 (5 bases). CDR1 and CDR2 from the germline V gene are LNHDA and SQIVND (reference sequence). Trimming took 8 bases from V and 0 from J, leaving 11 bases between them. The CDR3 is 13 amino acids. The CDR3 spells CASSGLPSYEQYF. The CDR3 region has the DNA TGTGCCAGTTCCGGACTGCCCTCCTACGAGCAGTACTTC.

This chain links TRBV9 with TRBJ2-1; 9 bases agree with TRBD2. The germline V gene has CDR1 SGDLS and CDR2 YYNGEE. The CDR3 consists of 15 residues. Trimming took 0 bases from V and 7 from J; bases not matched to a gene: 5. CDR3 bases: TGTGCCAGCAGCGTAGGGGCTAGCGGGACTAATGAGCAGTTCTTC. Protein sequence: CASSVGASGTNEQFF.

The gene calls are TRBV6-5 and TRBJ2-1, with a weak D call TRBD2 (5 bases). Trimming left V 0 bases short and J 8 bases short, with 11 bases between. This CDR3 comprises 14 residues. Germline assignment: CDR1 MNHEY and CDR2 SVGAGI. The CDR3 reads CASSYSRVMYEQFF. For the CDR3, the DNA is TGTGCCAGCAGTTACTCGAGGGTAATGTATGAGCAGTTCTTC.

The V gene is TRBV14, the J gene TRBJ2-5; 8 nucleotides align to TRBD2. This CDR3 region has 14 residues. V was pared by 8 bases and J by 2 bases, with 7 bases of the junction left unmatched. Per germline, CDR1 SGHDN and CDR2 FVKESK. CDR3: CASRRVAGQETQYF. Written as DNA, the CDR3 is TGTGCCAGCCGGCGGGTAGCGGGACAAGAGACCCAGTACTTC.

The sample holds a few counts of this clone. This CDR3 is CASSLGDAKNIQYF. The CDR3 bases are TGCGCCAGCAGCTTGGGGGACGCCAAAAACATTCAGTACTTC. The chain couples TRBV5-1 to TRBJ2-4; D possibly matches TRBD1 or TRBD2 (5 bases each). The CDR3 consists of 14 residues. Per the germline V gene, CDR1 is SGHRS and CDR2 is YFSETQ. The V end lost 0 bases, the J end lost 1 base, and 5 bases lay between the germline ends.